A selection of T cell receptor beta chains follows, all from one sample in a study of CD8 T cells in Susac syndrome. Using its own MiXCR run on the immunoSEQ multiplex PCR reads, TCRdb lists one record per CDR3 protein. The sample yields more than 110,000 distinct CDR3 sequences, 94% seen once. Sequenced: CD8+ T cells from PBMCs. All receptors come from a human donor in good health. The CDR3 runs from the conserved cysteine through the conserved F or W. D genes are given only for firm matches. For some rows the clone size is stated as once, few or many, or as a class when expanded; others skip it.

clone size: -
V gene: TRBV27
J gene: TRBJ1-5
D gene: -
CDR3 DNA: TGTGCCAGCAGTTACACAGCGTTTAATCAGCCCCAGCATTTT
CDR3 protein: CASSYTAFNQPQHF

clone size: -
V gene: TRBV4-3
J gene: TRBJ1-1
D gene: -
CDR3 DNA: TGCGCCAGCAGCCAAGAGTCAGGGATCACTGAAGCTTTCTTT
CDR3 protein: CASSQESGITEAFF

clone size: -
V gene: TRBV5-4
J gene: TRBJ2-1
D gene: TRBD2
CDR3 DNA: TGTGCCAGCAGTTTCGGGACTAGCGGCTCAAATGAGCAGTTCTTC
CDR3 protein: CASSFGTSGSNEQFF

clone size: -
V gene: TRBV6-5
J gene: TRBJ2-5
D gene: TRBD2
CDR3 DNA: TGTGCCAGCAGTTACCATCTAGCGGACCAAGAGACCCAGTACTTC
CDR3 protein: CASSYHLADQETQYF

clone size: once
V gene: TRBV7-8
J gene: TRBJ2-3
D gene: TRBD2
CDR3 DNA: TGTGCCAGCAGTCCCGCCGGGACTACCATCCGCGATACGCAGTATTTT
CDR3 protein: CASSPAGTTIRDTQYF

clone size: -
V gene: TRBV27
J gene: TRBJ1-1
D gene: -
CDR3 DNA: TGTGCCAGCAGTCAGGGAGGAAACACTGAAGCTTTCTTT
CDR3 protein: CASSQGGNTEAFF

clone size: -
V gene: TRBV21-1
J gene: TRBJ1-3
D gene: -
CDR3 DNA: TGTGCCAGCTTAAGGAGGATGTGGGGAAACACCATATATTTT
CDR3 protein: CASLRRMWGNTIYF

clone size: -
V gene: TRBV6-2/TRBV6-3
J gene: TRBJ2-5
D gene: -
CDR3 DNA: TGTGCCAGCAGAATGGACGGGTACCAAGAGACCCAGTACTTC
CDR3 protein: CASRMDGYQETQYF

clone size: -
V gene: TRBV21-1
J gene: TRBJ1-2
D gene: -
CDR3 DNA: TGTGCCAGCAGCACAACAGCTAACAATGGCTACACCTTC
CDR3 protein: CASSTTANNGYTF

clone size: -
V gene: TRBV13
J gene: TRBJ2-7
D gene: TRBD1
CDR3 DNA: TGTGCCAGCAGCTTAGTACAGGGGGCCTACGAGCAGTACTTC
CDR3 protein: CASSLVQGAYEQYF

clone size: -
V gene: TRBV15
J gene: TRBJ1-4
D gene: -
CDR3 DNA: TGTGCCACAAGAGGGGGGAATGAAAAACTGTTTTTT
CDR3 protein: CATRGGNEKLFF

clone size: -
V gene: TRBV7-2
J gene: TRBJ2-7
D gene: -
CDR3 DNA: TGTGCCAGCAGCTTAGCGCGACTCCCGATTTGGGAGCAGTACTTC
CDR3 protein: CASSLARLPIWEQYF

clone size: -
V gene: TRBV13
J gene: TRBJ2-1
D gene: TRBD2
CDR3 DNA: TGTGCCAGCAGCCCACGGACTAGCGCCAATGAGCAGTTCTTC
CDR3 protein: CASSPRTSANEQFF

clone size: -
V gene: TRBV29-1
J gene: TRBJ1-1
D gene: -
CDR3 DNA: TGCAGCGTTAACATCCCGGGAGGAGAGACTGAAGCTTTCTTT
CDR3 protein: CSVNIPGGETEAFF

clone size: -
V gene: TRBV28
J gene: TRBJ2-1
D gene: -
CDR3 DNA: TGTGCCAGCAGTTGGTCAGCCAATGAGCAGTTCTTC
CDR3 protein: CASSWSANEQFF

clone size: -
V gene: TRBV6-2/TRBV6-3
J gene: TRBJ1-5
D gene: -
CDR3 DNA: TGTGCCAGCAATAAAACAGGGAACAATCAGCCCCAGCATTTT
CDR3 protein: CASNKTGNNQPQHF

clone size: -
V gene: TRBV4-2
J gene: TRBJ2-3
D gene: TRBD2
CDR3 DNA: TGTGCCAGCAGCCAAGGGGGACTAGCGCCTAACACAGATACGCAGTATTTT
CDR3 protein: CASSQGGLAPNTDTQYF

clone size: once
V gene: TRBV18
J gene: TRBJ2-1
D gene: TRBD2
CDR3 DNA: TGTGCCAGCTCACCAAAAGAGGCGGGAGGTTCCTACAATGAGCAGTTCTTC
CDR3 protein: CASSPKEAGGSYNEQFF

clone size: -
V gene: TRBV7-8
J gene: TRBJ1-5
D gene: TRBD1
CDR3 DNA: TGTGCCAGCAGCTTAGGGGGCAGGGGGTGGGTAAATCAGCCCCAGCATTTT
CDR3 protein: CASSLGGRGWVNQPQHF

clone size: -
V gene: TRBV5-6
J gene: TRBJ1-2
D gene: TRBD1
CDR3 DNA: TGTGCCAGCAGCCCGGGGGACAGCTTTTATGGCTACACCTTC
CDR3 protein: CASSPGDSFYGYTF

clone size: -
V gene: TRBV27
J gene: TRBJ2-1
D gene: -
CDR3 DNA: TGTGCCAGCAGCCTAAAGGGCCGTGAGCAGTTCTTC
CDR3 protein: CASSLKGREQFF

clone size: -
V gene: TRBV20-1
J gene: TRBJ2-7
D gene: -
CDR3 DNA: TGCAGTGCTAGTTTGGGCAGCCCCTACGAGCAGTACTTC
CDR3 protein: CSASLGSPYEQYF

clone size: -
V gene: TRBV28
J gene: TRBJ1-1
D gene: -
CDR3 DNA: TGTGCCAGCAGTTTAGGCAGGGACACTGAAGCTTTCTTT
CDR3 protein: CASSLGRDTEAFF

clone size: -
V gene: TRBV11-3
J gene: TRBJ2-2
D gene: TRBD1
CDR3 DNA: TGTGCCAGCAGCTTAGAGAGGGACAGCACCGGGGAGCTGTTTTTT
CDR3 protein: CASSLERDSTGELFF

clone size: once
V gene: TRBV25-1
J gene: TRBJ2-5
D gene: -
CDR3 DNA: TGTGCCAGCAGTGGTGACACCCAAGAGACCCAGTACTTC
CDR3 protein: CASSGDTQETQYF

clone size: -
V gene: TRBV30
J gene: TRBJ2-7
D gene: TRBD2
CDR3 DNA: TGTGCCTGGAGTACTAGCGGATCCTACGAGCAGTACTTC
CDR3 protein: CAWSTSGSYEQYF

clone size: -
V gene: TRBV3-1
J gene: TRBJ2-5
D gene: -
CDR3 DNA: TGTGCCAGCAGCGAACAGGGACACCAAGAGACCCAGTACTTC
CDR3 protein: CASSEQGHQETQYF

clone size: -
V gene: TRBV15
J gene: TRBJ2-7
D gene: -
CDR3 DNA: TGTGCCACCAGCATCCTACAGGGATACGAGCAGTACTTC
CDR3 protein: CATSILQGYEQYF

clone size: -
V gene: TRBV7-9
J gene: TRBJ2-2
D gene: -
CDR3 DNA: TGTGCCAGACCGACACCGAACACCGGGGAGCTGTTTTTT
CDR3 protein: CARPTPNTGELFF

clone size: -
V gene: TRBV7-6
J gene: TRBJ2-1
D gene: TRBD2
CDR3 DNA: TGTGCCAGCAGCCAGACTAGCGCATACAATGAGCAGTTCTTC
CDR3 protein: CASSQTSAYNEQFF

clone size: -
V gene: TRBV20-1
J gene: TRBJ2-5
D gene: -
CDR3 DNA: TGCAGTGCTAGAGGGCCAGCAGAGACCCAGTACTTC
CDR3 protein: CSARGPAETQYF

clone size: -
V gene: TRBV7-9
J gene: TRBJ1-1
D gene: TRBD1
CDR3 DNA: TGTGCCAGCAGCTGGACAGGGGATCAAGCTTTCTTT
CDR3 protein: CASSWTGDQAFF

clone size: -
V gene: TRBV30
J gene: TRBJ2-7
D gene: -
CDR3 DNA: TGTGCCTGGAGGACCCTTGGGGAGCAGTACTTC
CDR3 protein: CAWRTLGEQYF

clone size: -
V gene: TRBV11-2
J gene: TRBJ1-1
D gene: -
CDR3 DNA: TGTGCCAGCAGCTTTGTAGGGTTGAACACTGAAGCTTTCTTT
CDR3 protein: CASSFVGLNTEAFF

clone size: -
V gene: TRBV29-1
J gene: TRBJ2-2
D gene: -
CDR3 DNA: TGCAGCACCCTCGGACAGAACACCGGGGAGCTGTTTTTT
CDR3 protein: CSTLGQNTGELFF

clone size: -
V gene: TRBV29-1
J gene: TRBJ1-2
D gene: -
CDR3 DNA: TGCAGCGTCACCTCGACAGGCAACTATGGCTACACCTTC
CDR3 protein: CSVTSTGNYGYTF

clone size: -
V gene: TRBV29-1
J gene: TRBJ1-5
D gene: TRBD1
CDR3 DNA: TGCAGCGCCCAGGGGGGCTTGGGTCAGCCCCAGCATTTT
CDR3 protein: CSAQGGLGQPQHF

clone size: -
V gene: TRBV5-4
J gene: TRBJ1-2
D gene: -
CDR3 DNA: TGTGCCAGCTCAGGGACCCAGGGCTACACCTTC
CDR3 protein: CASSGTQGYTF

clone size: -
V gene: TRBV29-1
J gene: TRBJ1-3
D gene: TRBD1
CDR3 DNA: TGCAGCGTTTCCCAGGGGGACAACGAAAACACCATATATTTT
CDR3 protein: CSVSQGDNENTIYF

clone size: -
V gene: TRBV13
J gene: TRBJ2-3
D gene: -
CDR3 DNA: TGTGCCAGCAGCCCTCCTAACAATGAAATAGCGGATACGCAGTATTTT
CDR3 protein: CASSPPNNEIADTQYF

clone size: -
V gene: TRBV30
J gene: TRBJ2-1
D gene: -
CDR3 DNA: TGTGCCTACAATGAGCAGTTCTTC
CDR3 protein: CAYNEQFF

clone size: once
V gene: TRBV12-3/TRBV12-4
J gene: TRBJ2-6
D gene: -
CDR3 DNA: TGTGCCAGCAGCCCCGACCCAGCGAGCTCTGGGGCCAACGTCCTGACTTTC
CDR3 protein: CASSPDPASSGANVLTF

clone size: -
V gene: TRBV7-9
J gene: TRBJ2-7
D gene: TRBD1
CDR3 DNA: TGTGCCAGCAGCTTCCAAGACAGGGGCGACGAGCAGTACTTC
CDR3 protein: CASSFQDRGDEQYF

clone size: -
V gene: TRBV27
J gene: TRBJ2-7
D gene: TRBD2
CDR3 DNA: TGTGCCAGCAGTGCATGGGGGGGCTACGAGCAGTACTTC
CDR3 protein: CASSAWGGYEQYF

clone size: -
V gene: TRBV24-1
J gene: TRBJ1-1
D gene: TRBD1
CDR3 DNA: TGTGCCACCAGTGATCCCTGGACAGGCGAGGCTTTCTTT
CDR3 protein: CATSDPWTGEAFF

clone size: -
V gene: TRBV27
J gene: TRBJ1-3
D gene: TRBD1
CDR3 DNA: TGTGCCAGCAGTTTACCCTGGACAGGGACTGGAAACACCATATATTTT
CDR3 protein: CASSLPWTGTGNTIYF

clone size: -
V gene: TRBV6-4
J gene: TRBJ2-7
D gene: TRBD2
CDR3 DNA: TGTGCCAGCAGTGAACTAGCGGGCTACGAGCAGTACTTC
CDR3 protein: CASSELAGYEQYF

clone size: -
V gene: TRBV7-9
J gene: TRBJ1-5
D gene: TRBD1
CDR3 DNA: TGTGCCAGCAGCCCGGACAGGGGGGATCAGCCCCAGCATTTT
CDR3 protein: CASSPDRGDQPQHF

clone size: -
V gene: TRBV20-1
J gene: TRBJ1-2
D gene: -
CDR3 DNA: TGCAGTGCTAGAGAACTTGGACCCATCTATGGCTACACCTTC
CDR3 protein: CSARELGPIYGYTF

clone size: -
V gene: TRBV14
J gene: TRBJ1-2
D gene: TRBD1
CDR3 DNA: TGTGCCAGCAGCCATACGGACAGGCTAGATGGCTACACCTTC
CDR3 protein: CASSHTDRLDGYTF

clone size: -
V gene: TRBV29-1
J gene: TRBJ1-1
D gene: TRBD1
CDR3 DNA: TGCAGCGTAGCGGACAGGGCAGGTGAAGCTTTCTTT
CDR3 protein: CSVADRAGEAFF

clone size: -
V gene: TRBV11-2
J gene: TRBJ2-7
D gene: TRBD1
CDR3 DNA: TGTGCCAGCAGCCTGGGGACAGGGCTCGAGCAGTACTTC
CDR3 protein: CASSLGTGLEQYF

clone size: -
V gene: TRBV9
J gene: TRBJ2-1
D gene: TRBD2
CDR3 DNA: TGTGCCAGCAGCGTAGCGGGAGGGCTCCACAATGAGCAGTTCTTC
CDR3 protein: CASSVAGGLHNEQFF

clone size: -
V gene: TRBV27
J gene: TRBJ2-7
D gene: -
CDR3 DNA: TGTGCCAGCAGTCCCTCCCCTGCCGCATACGAGCAGTACTTC
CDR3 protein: CASSPSPAAYEQYF

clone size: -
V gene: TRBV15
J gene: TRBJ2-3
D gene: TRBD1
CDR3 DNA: TGTGCCACCAGCAGAGAAGGGACAGCGCTGACAGATACGCAGTATTTT
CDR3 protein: CATSREGTALTDTQYF

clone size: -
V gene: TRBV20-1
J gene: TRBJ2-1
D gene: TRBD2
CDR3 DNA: TGCAGTGCTAGAGATCCGGGACTAGCGGGGGCATTTTCCTACAATGAGCAGTTCTTC
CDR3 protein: CSARDPGLAGAFSYNEQFF

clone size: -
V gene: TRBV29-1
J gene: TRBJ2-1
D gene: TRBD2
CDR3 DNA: TGCAGCGTTGAAGGTAGCGGGCCATACAATGAGCAGTTCTTC
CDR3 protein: CSVEGSGPYNEQFF

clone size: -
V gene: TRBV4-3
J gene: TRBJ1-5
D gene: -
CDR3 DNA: TGCGCCAGCAGCCAAGATATGACGGGGGCTCAGCCCCAGCATTTT
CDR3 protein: CASSQDMTGAQPQHF

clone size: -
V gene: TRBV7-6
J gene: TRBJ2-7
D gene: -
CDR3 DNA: TGTGCCAGCAGCTTGGAAGCGGTAGCGCGCGACGAGCAGTACTTC
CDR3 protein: CASSLEAVARDEQYF